These T cell receptor beta chains were read from a single sample in a study of somatic reversion in DOCK8 deficiency. TCRdb re-called the multiplex PCR reads with MiXCR, one entry per CDR3 protein. The data show 1,300 to 1,500 distinct CDR3 sequences, 15% to 20% seen once. What was sequenced was blood. These receptors were obtained from a human donor with DOCK8 deficiency. CDR3s include the opening cysteine and the closing phenylalanine or tryptophan. A D gene is named only where the DNA matches it firmly. Rows may omit the clone size; those that give it use once, few, many or a size class.

TRBV20-1	TRBJ2-7	TRBD1	medium-sized	TGCAGTGCTAGGAGGGACAGCAAGCAGTACTTC	CSARRDSKQYF
TRBV4-2	TRBJ1-4	TRBD1	many	TGTGCCAGCAGCCCCCGGAGGACAGGGGTCCAGAGGGAGAATAATGAAAAACTGTTTTTT	CASSPRRTGVQRENNEKLFF
TRBV5-4	TRBJ1-6	-	-	TGTGCCAGCAGCTTACGGTCAGATAATTCACCCCTCCACTTT	CASSLRSDNSPLHF
TRBV20-1	TRBJ2-7	-	medium-sized	TGCAGTGCCGCGGGTGGCAGGGTCCACGAGCAGTACTTC	CSAAGGRVHEQYF
TRBV28	TRBJ1-5	-	medium-sized	TGTGCCAGCAGTTTCTTGAACACACCGATCGAGCCCCAGCATTTT	CASSFLNTPIEPQHF
TRBV19	TRBJ1-1	-	medium-sized	TGTGCCAGTAGGACCGACAGGCGGGGCACTGAAGCTTTCTTT	CASRTDRRGTEAFF
TRBV28	TRBJ2-7	TRBD1	many	TGTGCCAGCAGAAGCCAGGGGACAGGGGACTACGAGCAGTACTTC	CASRSQGTGDYEQYF
TRBV30	TRBJ2-1	-	many	TGTGCCTGGAGTCGAGGGGCCTCTAGAGGCTACAATGAGCAGTTCTTC	CAWSRGASRGYNEQFF
TRBV5-1	TRBJ1-2	-	-	TGCGCCAGCAGCTTGGACGGACAGAACTATGGCTACACCTTC	CASSLDGQNYGYTF
TRBV10-3	TRBJ1-2	-	-	TGTACCATCAGTGCCGACGGATCTAACCATGGCTACACCTTC	CTISADGSNHGYTF
TRBV19	TRBJ2-2	TRBD2	medium-sized	TGTGCCAGTTATTACACCCTAGCGGGGCCGAACACCGGGGAGCTGTTTTTT	CASYYTLAGPNTGELFF
TRBV20-1	TRBJ2-7	-	medium-sized	TGCAGTGCTAGAGAGAGAGACAGGTTTTCGTACGAGCAGTACTTC	CSARERDRFSYEQYF
TRBV19	TRBJ1-1	TRBD1	medium-sized	TGTGCCAGTAGTGGGGACAGGGCGAACACTGAAGCTTTCTTT	CASSGDRANTEAFF
TRBV20-1	TRBJ1-3	TRBD1	medium-sized	TGCAGTGCTATGGAGGACAGGGGATCTGGAAACACCATATATTTT	CSAMEDRGSGNTIYF
TRBV2	TRBJ1-1	TRBD1	few	TGTGCCACCCGACAGGGAGGAACTGAAGCTTTCTTT	CATRQGGTEAFF
TRBV3-1	TRBJ1-3	-	-	TGTGCCAGCAGCTTCCGTAAGGGAAACACCATATATTTT	CASSFRKGNTIYF
TRBV6-4	TRBJ1-2	TRBD1	-	TGTGCCAGCAGTGTAACCGACAGGGCGTTAGGAGGCTACACCTTC	CASSVTDRALGGYTF
TRBV20-1	TRBJ2-7	-	medium-sized	TGCAGCATCGGGGGGCCAGGAAACGAGCAGTACTTC	CSIGGPGNEQYF
TRBV30	TRBJ1-2	-	many	TGTGCCTGGAGCCTGACAGAAGGGTACGGCTACACCTTC	CAWSLTEGYGYTF
TRBV20-1	TRBJ1-5	-	medium-sized	TGCAGTGCCTCAGGCATGCGCAATCAGCCCCAGCATTTT	CSASGMRNQPQHF
TRBV3-1	TRBJ2-1	TRBD2	medium-sized	TGTGCCAGCAGCCAAGATTCGACTAGCGGCGACAATGAGCAGTTCTTC	CASSQDSTSGDNEQFF
TRBV5-1	TRBJ2-2	-	many	TGCGCCAGCAGCGTTTCCGGGACCGGGGAGCTGTTTTTT	CASSVSGTGELFF
TRBV3-1	TRBJ1-1	-	-	TGTGCCAGCAGCCCCCTAGAGGCCATGAACACTGAAGCTTTCTTT	CASSPLEAMNTEAFF
TRBV15	TRBJ1-2	TRBD1	many	TGTGCCACCAGCCACGCCCGGGACAGGGGGGACTATGGCTACACCTTC	CATSHARDRGDYGYTF
TRBV12-3/TRBV12-4	TRBJ2-7	-	medium-sized	TGTGCCAGCAGTCACCGGGTAAGTCCCTACGAGCAGTACTTC	CASSHRVSPYEQYF
TRBV5-1	TRBJ1-6	-	many	TGCGCCAGCAGCTTACGTGCTCGGGATTCACCCCTCCACTTT	CASSLRARDSPLHF
TRBV6-2/TRBV6-3	TRBJ1-1	TRBD1	medium-sized	TGTGCCAGCAGTTACCCTTACAGGGGGGGAACTGAAGCTTTCTTT	CASSYPYRGGTEAFF
TRBV6-1	TRBJ2-7	-	once	TGTGCCAGCAGTACGAGGGGGGAGACAGGGACGAAACACGAGCAGTACTTC	CASSTRGETGTKHEQYF
TRBV6-1	TRBJ1-2	-	-	TGTGCCAGCAGGATCCCAGTTGGGTATGGCTACACCTTC	CASRIPVGYGYTF
TRBV7-2	TRBJ1-4	-	-	TGTGCCAGCAGCCGCCAACAAGAAAAACTGTTTTTT	CASSRQQEKLFF
TRBV12-3/TRBV12-4	TRBJ2-1	TRBD2	-	TGTGCCGGCAGCCCTAGCGGTCCTGAGCAATTCTTC	CAGSPSGPEQFF